The rows below give T cell receptor beta chains drawn from one sample of a study of blood T cell repertoires in COVID-19. Here immunoSEQ multiplex PCR was the method, and the copy in TCRdb shows in-frame clones only, minus some. This table holds around 130,000 clones, around 77% found once. Sequenced material: peripheral blood. These receptors originate from a human donor in a cohort sampled during active COVID-19. CDR3s include the opening cysteine and the closing phenylalanine or tryptophan. Fields, in order: J gene, CDR3 length, clone size, V gene, D gene, CDR3 protein, CDR3 DNA. The D gene is left open where the match is weak. A clone size is listed for some rows: how often the clone was seen (once, few, many), or a class if it is expanded.

TRBJ2-7	17	.	TRBV4-2	TRBD2	CASSQDLGGSKGYEQYF	TGTGCCAGCAGCCAAGATCTCGGGGGGTCGAAGGGGTACGAGCAGTACTTC
TRBJ1-4	15	.	TRBV5-1	.	CASSLVGSTNEKLFF	TGCGCCAGCAGCCTGGTTGGTAGCACTAATGAAAAACTGTTTTTT
TRBJ2-7	14	.	TRBV6-2/TRBV6-3	TRBD2	CASSGGTNSYEQYF	TGTGCCAGCAGTGGGGGGACTAACTCCTACGAGCAGTACTTC
TRBJ1-1	13	.	TRBV27	.	CASSTGINTEAFF	TGTGCCAGCAGTACCGGGATAAACACTGAAGCTTTCTTT
TRBJ1-2	17	few	TRBV18	TRBD1	CASSPANMGTGIYGYTF	TGTGCCAGCTCACCAGCGAACATGGGGACAGGGATTTATGGCTACACCTTC
TRBJ1-6	14	once	TRBV6-5	TRBD1	CASSSDRGRSPLHF	TGTGCCAGTTCTTCAGACAGGGGGCGATCACCCCTCCACTTT
TRBJ1-2	15	.	TRBV3-1/TRBV3-2	TRBD1	CASSQGRQGLFGYTF	TGTGCCAGCAGCCAAGGCCGACAGGGCCTTTTTGGCTACACCTTC
TRBJ2-7	14	.	TRBV25-1	.	CASSEGTLSYEQYF	TGTGCCAGCAGTGAAGGGACTCTTTCCTACGAGCAGTACTTC
TRBJ2-5	15	few	TRBV12-5	TRBD1	CASGPQGSLQETQYF	TGTGCTAGTGGCCCACAGGGGTCACTTCAAGAGACCCAGTACTTC
TRBJ1-1	16	.	TRBV19	TRBD1	CASTPPLGGWNTEAFF	TGTGCCAGTACCCCCCCCCTAGGGGGCTGGAACACTGAAGCTTTCTTT
TRBJ2-7	15	.	TRBV5-1	TRBD1	CASSGQGADANEQYF	TGCGCCAGCAGCGGACAGGGGGCGGATGCGAACGAGCAGTACTTC
TRBJ1-3	15	.	TRBV7-8	.	CASSLSVAAGNTIYF	TGTGCCAGCAGCTTATCAGTGGCAGCTGGAAACACCATATATTTT
TRBJ1-4	17	.	TRBV10-1	.	CASSEQGRAATNEKLFF	TGCGCCAGCAGTGAGCAAGGCAGGGCCGCAACTAATGAAAAACTGTTTTTT
TRBJ1-1	15	.	TRBV5-5	TRBD1	CASSYTGGTNTEAFF	TGTGCCAGCAGCTACACAGGGGGTACGAACACTGAAGCTTTCTTT
TRBJ2-7	15	.	TRBV18	.	CASSPLGDGPYEQYF	TGTGCCAGCTCACCACTGGGTGATGGGCCCTACGAGCAGTACTTC
TRBJ2-1	12	.	TRBV11-2	.	CASSLLANEQFF	TGTGCCAGCAGCTTACTGGCAAATGAGCAGTTCTTC
TRBJ1-5	15	.	TRBV6-5	.	CASRAQGWSNQPQHF	TGTGCCAGCAGGGCCCAGGGATGGAGCAATCAGCCCCAGCATTTT
TRBJ1-1	13	.	TRBV20-1	.	CSASPPLRTEAFF	TGCAGTGCTAGTCCCCCCTTGAGAACTGAAGCTTTCTTT
TRBJ2-7	14	.	TRBV10-3	.	CAISESGSSYEQYF	TGTGCCATCAGTGAGTCGGGGAGCTCCTACGAGCAGTACTTC
TRBJ1-3	15	many	TRBV9	.	CASSVEDSPGNTIYF	TGTGCCAGCAGCGTAGAAGACAGTCCTGGAAACACCATATATTTT
TRBJ2-1	16	.	TRBV7-8	TRBD2	CASSFKVGTSSNEQFF	TGTGCCAGCAGCTTTAAGGTGGGGACTAGCAGCAATGAGCAGTTCTTC
TRBJ1-5	13	once	TRBV12-3/TRBV12-4	.	CASSLGGEQPQHF	TGTGCCAGCAGTTTAGGGGGGGAGCAGCCCCAGCATTTT
TRBJ1-1	17	.	TRBV6-4	.	CASSDSGGIWGNTEAFF	TGTGCCAGCAGTGACTCAGGAGGGATTTGGGGTAATACTGAAGCTTTCTTT
TRBJ2-7	15	.	TRBV7-6	TRBD1	CASSRMTGVGDEQYF	TGTGCCAGCAGCCGAATGACAGGGGTTGGGGACGAGCAGTACTTC
TRBJ1-4	15	.	TRBV5-1	TRBD1	CASSSRDRGREKLFF	TGCGCCAGCAGTTCTCGGGACAGGGGAAGGGAAAAACTGTTTTTT
TRBJ1-1	16	.	TRBV11-2	.	CASSPYRAFMNTEAFF	TGTGCCAGCAGCCCGTACCGTGCGTTCATGAACACTGAAGCTTTCTTT
TRBJ2-7	12	.	TRBV28	.	CASSLIGVGQYF	TGTGCCAGCAGTTTGATAGGGGTCGGGCAGTACTTC
TRBJ1-6	15	few	TRBV27	TRBD1	CASRVEGTVNSPLHF	TGTGCCAGCAGGGTCGAAGGGACAGTCAATTCACCCCTCCACTTT
TRBJ1-1	13	.	TRBV6-1	.	CASSEPPVTEAFF	TGTGCCAGCAGTGAACCCCCGGTCACTGAAGCTTTCTTT
TRBJ2-7	14	once	TRBV19	.	CASSISGEYYEQYF	TGTGCCAGTAGTATATCCGGGGAATACTACGAGCAGTACTTC
TRBJ2-7	13	.	TRBV6-5	TRBD1	CASSLTGRYEQYF	TGTGCCAGCAGTTTGACAGGGCGCTACGAGCAGTACTTC
TRBJ1-1	12	.	TRBV5-1	.	CASSPGTPEAFF	TGCGCCAGCAGCCCGGGGACACCGGAAGCTTTCTTT
TRBJ2-7	14	.	TRBV6-6	.	CASSLRPRVHEQYF	TGTGCCAGCAGCTTACGTCCCCGGGTCCACGAGCAGTACTTC
TRBJ1-2	13	.	TRBV5-6	TRBD1	CASSFGQGYGYTF	TGTGCCAGCAGCTTTGGACAGGGCTATGGCTACACCTTC
TRBJ1-1	11	.	TRBV24-1	.	CATSLGQEAFF	TGTGCCACCAGCCTCGGACAGGAAGCTTTCTTT